Described below is a single TCR beta chain sequence and its context. What it recognizes is unknown. The data derive from a study of immune evolution from preneoplasia to lung adenocarcinoma. Findings and caveats of the study: Clonality was highest in normal lung, lower in later-stage lesions apparently. Top clone frequencies peaked in normal lung, apparently declining through invasive adenocarcinoma.

The repertoire was sequenced with immunoSEQ multiplex PCR; TCRdb's copy has only in-frame clones and lacks some. This repertoire shows more than 6,500 clones, 80% found once; its top ten account for about 7.2%. Germline V gives CDR1 MGHRA, CDR2 YSYEKL. This CDR3 region has 17 residues. With 1 base removed from V and 0 bases from J, the gap between germline ends came to 15 bases. The clonotype comes from a person aged 65-85 years with lung adenocarcinoma. This chain joins TRBV4-1 and TRBJ1-1; D call uncertain. The sequenced material came from FFPE adjacent normal lung tissue. Here the CDR3 DNA reads TGCGCCAGCAGCCAAGCCCCGAGGACGTTTGTGAACACTGAAGCTTTCTTT. Protein sequence: CASSQAPRTFVNTEAFF.